One sample yielded the 27 T cell receptor beta chains listed below, sequenced in a study of shared clonotypes between healthy human individuals. Some clones are missing from TCRdb's copy, which holds only in-frame ones; the method was immunoSEQ multiplex PCR. The repertoire holds about 1.5 million clones, with nearly 99% as singletons. The source material was naive CD4+ T cells sorted from blood. This sample's subset: CD45RA+ positively selected. The receptors here all came from a man aged 25 to 45 in good health.

The chain employs TRBV9 and TRBJ2-1; 13 bases fit TRBD2. With 0 bases clipped from V and 8 bases from J, the junction kept 2 bases outside the gene matches. The CDR3 extends over 15 amino acids. CDR1 and CDR2 from the germline V gene are SGDLS and YYNGEE. The CDR3 nucleotides are TGTGCCAGCAGCGTAGGGACTAGCGGGAGTTATGAGCAGTTCTTC. Translation gives CASSVGTSGSYEQFF.

The gene calls are TRBV28 and TRBJ1-1, with D tentatively TRBD1 (5 bases). The CDR3 is 14 amino acids. CDR1 MDHEN and CDR2 SYDVKM come from the germline V gene. V lost 4 bases and J 0 bases, leaving 9 bases between the germline ends. The CDR3 nucleotides are TGTGCCAGCAGTTCTGCAGGGTTGAACACTGAAGCTTTCTTT. Its translation: CASSSAGLNTEAFF. The whole variable domain, filled in from reference TRBV28 and TRBJ1-1, reads DVKVTQSSRYLVKRTGEKVFLECVQDMDHENMFWYRQDPGLGLRLIYFSYDVKMKEKGDIPEGYSVSREKKERFSLILESASTNQTSMYLCASSSAGLNTEAFFGQGTRLTVV.

The chain has TRBV9 and TRBJ1-5; the D is unclear. The CDR3 loop spans 15 amino acids. Trimming cost V 4 bases and J 1 base, with 12 bases left between them. Germline V gives CDR1 SGDLS, CDR2 YYNGEE. The CDR3 DNA is TGTGCCAGCAGCCTAGCCGATAGGAGCAATCAGCCCCAGCATTTT. It is translated as CASSLADRSNQPQHF.

This chain uses TRBV5-4 with TRBJ2-7, with TRBD1 matching over 10 bases. V was clipped by 4 bases and J by 3 bases; unmatched bases: 10. The CDR3 runs 16 residues. Germline lookup yields CDR1 SGHNT and CDR2 YYREEE (reference sequence). CDR3 bases: TGTGCCAGCAGCCCTCGGGCCGGGGACAGGGGCTACGAGCAGTACTTC. It specifies CASSPRAGDRGYEQYF. Full variable domain (remainder filled in from reference TRBV5-4 and TRBJ2-7): ETGVTQSPTHLIKTRGQQVTLRCSSQSGHNTVSWYQQALGQGPQFIFQYYREEENGRGNFPPRFSGLQFPNYSSELNVNALELDDSALYLCASSPRAGDRGYEQYFGPGTRLTVT.

CDR3 amino acids: CSGSLTYEQFF. DNA of the CDR3: TGCAGCGGGAGTTTAACGTATGAGCAGTTCTTC. V is TRBV29-1 and J is TRBJ2-1; D is ambiguous. Germline V gene lookup returns CDR1 SQVTM and CDR2 ANQGSEA. The V gene lost 7 bases and the J gene lost 8 bases, with 12 bases spanning the gap. The CDR3 is 11 residues long.

The CDR3 DNA reads as TGTGCCAGCCGTGTAGCGGGTGGGACGATGAGCGGGGAGCTGTTTTTT. Protein product: CASRVAGGTMSGELFF. The V and J genes are TRBV19 and TRBJ2-2; TRBD2 agrees at 7 bases. Germline CDR1 reads LNHDA; CDR2 reads SQIVND (reference sequence). This CDR3 has 16 residues. After removal of 9 bases from V and 7 bases from J, the junction contained 17 bases not matched to a gene. The whole variable domain, remainder taken from reference TRBV19 and TRBJ2-2, is DGGITQSPKYLFRKEGQNVTLSCEQNLNHDAMYWYRQDPGQGLRLIYYSQIVNDFQKGDIAEGYSVSREKKESFPLTVTSAQKNPTAFYLCASRVAGGTMSGELFFGEGSRLTVL.

V and J are TRBV7-9 and TRBJ1-2; D remains unclear. V was trimmed by 2 bases and J by 8 bases, leaving 21 bases between them. The CDR3 runs 16 residues. The germline gives CDR1 SEHNR, CDR2 FQNEAQ (reference sequence). The CDR3 region has the DNA TGTGCCAGCAGCTTACCCCTCTCGGTAGTGATGTCAGGCTACACCTTC. Its protein is CASSLPLSVVMSGYTF.

V usage is TRBV7-9 and J usage is TRBJ2-5; TRBD1 aligns across 7 bases. CDR1 SEHNR and CDR2 FQNEAQ come from the germline V gene (reference sequence). CDR3 length equals 16 residues. The J segment lost 0 bases and the V segment lost 1 base, leaving 5 bases of the junction unmatched. CDR3: CASSLGQGTDQETQYF. The CDR3 DNA sequence: TGTGCCAGCAGCTTAGGACAGGGCACCGACCAAGAGACCCAGTACTTC.

The chain links TRBV11-2 to TRBJ2-5, with TRBD1 identical over 7 bases. Trimming cost V 5 bases and J 3 bases; bases outside gene matches: 6. CDR3 length: 14 residues. CDR1 is SGHAT and CDR2 is FQNNGV in the germline V gene. The CDR3, as DNA: TGTGCCAGCAGCCCCAGGGGGAATGAAGAGACCCAGTACTTC. Its translation: CASSPRGNEETQYF.

The chain employs TRBV15 and TRBJ2-1; 9 bases are shared with TRBD1. Unmatched junction bases numbered 6, after V lost 2 bases and J lost 7 bases. CDR1 and CDR2 from the germline V gene are LNHNV and YYDKDF (reference sequence). CDR3 size: 15 residues. The CDR3 region is CATSRPGTGPNEQFF. CDR3 bases: TGTGCCACCAGCAGACCCGGGACAGGGCCGAATGAGCAGTTCTTC.

The rearrangement uses TRBV27 and TRBJ2-1, with TRBD1 as a possible D gene (5 bases). CDR1 and CDR2 (germline): MNHEY, SMNVEV (reference sequence). The ends were cut back, 8 bases at V and 9 bases at J, with 8 bases in the middle. The CDR3 loop spans 10 amino acids. The chain's CDR3 is CASGAGEQFF. The DNA for the CDR3 is TGTGCCAGCGGGGCAGGTGAGCAGTTCTTC.

CDR3 sequence: CASSGTSGVNTGELFF. CDR3 DNA sequence: TGTGCCAGCAGTGGGACTAGCGGGGTTAACACCGGGGAGCTGTTTTTT. The rearrangement joins TRBV6-1 to TRBJ2-2; TRBD2 matches 12 bases. V was clipped by 4 bases and J by 2 bases; unmatched bases: 2. CDR3 length equals 16 residues. Per germline, CDR1 MNHNS and CDR2 SASEGT.

This clone came up once. This rearrangement joins TRBV6-1 to TRBJ1-1, with 7 bases matching TRBD1. Germline V gene lookup returns CDR1 MNHNS and CDR2 SASEGT. The length of the CDR3 is 15 residues. The J segment lost 2 bases and the V segment lost 6 bases, leaving 9 bases of the junction unmatched. CDR3 in DNA: TGTGCCAGCAGCTACGGACAGGCCATAAACACTGAAGCTTTCTTT. The encoded protein is CASSYGQAINTEAFF.

This chain joins TRBV7-2 and TRBJ1-4, with 8 bases matching TRBD1. The CDR3 extends over 15 amino acids. Trimming at V came to 2 bases and at J to 3 bases, leaving 2 bases not matched to a gene. Per the germline V gene, CDR1 is SGHTA and CDR2 is FQGNSA. DNA of the CDR3: TGTGCCAGCAGCTTACAGGGGGCAGCTAATGAAAAACTGTTTTTT. As protein: CASSLQGAANEKLFF.

This clone has just one count. V usage is TRBV28 and J usage is TRBJ2-2, with TRBD1 matching over 8 bases. The CDR3 has 17 residues. Unmatched junction bases numbered 8, after V lost 2 bases and J lost 3 bases. The germline CDR1 and CDR2 sequences are MDHEN and SYDVKM. CDR3 nucleotide sequence: TGTGCCAGCAGTTTAACGACAGGGGTCGGGTACACCGGGGAGCTGTTTTTT. Translation: CASSLTTGVGYTGELFF.

The chain combines TRBV19 with TRBJ2-7, with TRBD1 matching 10 bases. With 6 bases clipped from V and 5 bases from J, the junction kept 10 bases outside the gene matches. The CDR3 has 15 amino acids. Per the germline V gene, CDR1 is LNHDA and CDR2 is SQIVND (reference sequence). The CDR3 DNA reads TGTGCCAGTAGCCAACCGGGACAGGGGACTGACGAGCAGTACTTC. Protein product: CASSQPGQGTDEQYF.

V and J are TRBV5-1 and TRBJ2-7; 10 positions agree with TRBD2. This CDR3 is built from 17 residues. Germline values: CDR1 SGHRS, CDR2 YFSETQ. V was pared by 4 bases and J by 3 bases, with 13 bases of the junction left unmatched. CDR3 residues: CASSDPRTSGRHYEQYF. CDR3 coding DNA: TGCGCCAGCAGCGACCCTAGGACTAGCGGTCGACACTACGAGCAGTACTTC.

This sequence joins TRBV10-2 and TRBJ2-1; the D gene is possibly TRBD1 (5 bases). Per the germline V gene, CDR1 is WSHSY and CDR2 is SAAADI. V gave up 6 bases and J gave up 3 bases, with 21 bases separating them. The CDR3 is 17 amino acids. The CDR3 DNA is TGCGCCAGCAGGGCAGGATTAGGGGCCCCCCGCTACAATGAGCAGTTCTTC. Protein sequence: CASRAGLGAPRYNEQFF.

The chain has TRBV7-2 and TRBJ1-5; 10 bases agree with TRBD1. Germline V gene lookup returns CDR1 SGHTA and CDR2 FQGNSA. The CDR3 extends over 15 amino acids. After removal of 4 bases from V and 2 bases from J, the junction contained 2 bases not matched to a gene. The CDR3 loop reads CASSSTGGGNQPQHF. The CDR3 DNA reads TGTGCCAGCAGCTCGACAGGGGGCGGCAATCAGCCCCAGCATTTT.

The V and J genes are TRBV5-1 and TRBJ2-2; no clear D gene. Germline-derived CDR1 and CDR2 are SGHRS and YFSETQ. The CDR3 totals 14 residues. Trimming cost V 3 bases and J 5 bases, with 11 bases left between them. The CDR3 here is CASSWSLGTGELFF. CDR3 DNA: TGCGCCAGCAGCTGGTCCCTTGGGACCGGGGAGCTGTTTTTT.

This sequence joins TRBV28 and TRBJ1-2, with TRBD1 matching 8 bases. The germline gives CDR1 MDHEN, CDR2 SYDVKM. CDR3 length: 16 amino acids. Trimming at V came to 3 bases and at J to 6 bases, leaving 12 bases not matched to a gene. CDR3 amino acids: CASSFSDRTGYNGYTF. The CDR3 DNA reads as TGTGCCAGCAGTTTCAGCGACCGGACAGGGTATAATGGCTACACCTTC.

This rearrangement joins TRBV11-1 to TRBJ2-6, with unresolved D. Trimming removed 5 bases from V and 0 bases from J, with 8 bases in between. This CDR3 region has 15 residues. Germline V gene sequence: CDR1 SGHAT, CDR2 FQDESV (reference sequence). The CDR3 DNA reads TGTGCCAGCAGCAAGGGCATCTCTGGGGCCAACGTCCTGACTTTC. Protein sequence: CASSKGISGANVLTF.

V usage is TRBV6-6 and J usage is TRBJ1-1, with D hard to call. The CDR3 spans 16 residues. Germline CDR1 reads MNHNY; CDR2 reads SVGAGI (reference sequence). Trimming left V 0 bases short and J 5 bases short, with 16 bases between. CDR3 sequence: CASSYSSGFGVTEAFF. CDR3 nucleotide sequence: TGTGCCAGCAGTTACTCTTCGGGGTTCGGGGTGACTGAAGCTTTCTTT.

The chain carries TRBV7-6 and TRBJ1-1; 8 bases map to TRBD1. The CDR3 is 13 amino acids. Per the germline V gene, CDR1 is SGHVS and CDR2 is FNYEAQ. V trimming: 7 bases; J trimming: 4 bases; junction bases outside the gene matches: 5. The chain's CDR3 is CASTYTGGTEAFF. The CDR3 region has the DNA TGTGCCAGCACCTATACAGGGGGCACTGAAGCTTTCTTT.

The J gene is TRBJ2-1, the V gene TRBV28; TRBD2 matches 12 bases. CDR1 is MDHEN, CDR2 SYDVKM, per germline. This CDR3 spans 16 amino acids. Trimming removed 8 bases from V and 9 bases from J; junction bases left unmatched: 14. CDR3: CASGLTTPGLAGEQFF. The CDR3 coding sequence is TGTGCCAGCGGGCTTACCACTCCGGGACTAGCGGGTGAGCAGTTCTTC.

This clone was recorded a few times. This chain links TRBV7-9 with TRBJ2-3; weak D call: TRBD2 (6 bases). CDR3 size: 15 residues. The germline V gene has CDR1 SEHNR and CDR2 FQNEAQ (reference sequence). The germline V and J ends were trimmed by 4 bases and 0 bases, with 11 bases remaining between them. In nucleotides, the CDR3 is TGTGCCAGCAGCTACTGGGGGACTAGCACAGATACGCAGTATTTT. Amino acid sequence: CASSYWGTSTDTQYF.

This rearrangement joins TRBV29-1 to TRBJ2-1; D is ambiguous. Trimming removed 3 bases at V and 0 bases at J, with 12 bases between. Germline-derived CDR1 and CDR2 are SQVTM and ANQGSEA. CDR3 length: 15 amino acids. The CDR3 sequence is CSVERGSSSYNEQFF. The DNA of the CDR3 is TGCAGCGTTGAGCGTGGGTCAAGCTCCTACAATGAGCAGTTCTTC.